This TCR beta chain originates from a study of blood T cell repertoires in COVID-19. Study-level information: Donors in the United States, Italy and Spain gave samples during acute or convalescent COVID-19. PBMCs, B-cell-depleted T cells, or T cells were the source of the cDNA or gDNA that made up the material.

This CDR3 spans 15 amino acids. V lost 4 bases to trimming and J lost 2 bases; unmatched junction nucleotides: 6. Germline V gene data show CDR1 as LGHDT and CDR2 as YNNKEL (reference sequence). In the source study's methods: Reference gene primer amplification yielded estimated nucleated cell counts. Sequenced by immunoSEQ multiplex PCR; TCRdb stores in-frame clones only, minus some. D and trimming were read from the DNA, whereas the V and J calls and clone size are those reported in that table. The sample lists 60,000 to 75,000 clones; 70% to 90% were seen once. The TCR sequence derives from a human donor in a cohort sampled during active COVID-19. Sequencing was performed on peripheral blood. This chain joins TRBV3-1 (or the pseudogene TRBV3-2) and TRBJ2-5, with 8 bases lining up with TRBD1. The CDR3 coding sequence is TGTGCCAGCAGCCGCCGGGACAGGCCTCAAGAGACCCAGTACTTC. It codes for CASSRRDRPQETQYF.